These 20 T cell receptor beta chains were sequenced from one sample in a study of Graves' ophthalmopathy and Graves' hyperthyroidism. RNA transcripts served as template for amplifying TCR beta CDR3 sequences. HTBI-primed first-round RT-PCR preceded second-round multiplex PCR. TCRdb reprocessed the multiplex PCR reads via MiXCR and lists one record per CDR3 protein. Among 450,000 or so distinct CDR3 sequences, about an eighth were seen once, and the ten largest hold 9.5% to 10%. Sequencing was done on a sample of blood. Every receptor here comes from a woman in her twenties or thirties with Graves' ophthalmopathy.

Many counts were recorded for this clonotype. The rearrangement joins TRBV28 to TRBJ2-2; possibly TRBD1 for D (6 bases). The CDR3 length is 15 residues. Trimming left V 7 bases short and J 5 bases short, with 17 bases between. Germline CDR1 is MDHEN and CDR2 is SYDVKM. In DNA form, the CDR3 reads TGTGCCAGCATTAATGGGGGCTCCGGGACCGGGGAGCTGTTTTTT. It codes for CASINGGSGTGELFF.

By proportion, this clonotype is medium-sized. The genes are TRBV12-3 or TRBV12-4 and TRBJ1-2, with D perhaps matching TRBD1 (5 bases). Trimming cost V 7 bases and J 6 bases, with 24 bases left between them. The CDR3 runs to 16 residues. CDR3 bases: TGTGCCAGCACCAACTGGCCAGGGCTGAGGGAGGATGGCTACACCTTC. It translates to CASTNWPGLREDGYTF.

This clonotype was counted many times. The J gene is TRBJ1-1, the V gene TRBV6-1; D gene uncertain. Germline V gene sequence: CDR1 MNHNS, CDR2 SASEGT. The ends were cut back, 2 bases at V and 2 bases at J, with 12 bases in the middle. The CDR3 spans 15 residues. The CDR3 spells CASSEFSGHNTEAFF. The CDR3 DNA follows: TGTGCCAGCAGTGAATTTTCGGGTCATAACACTGAAGCTTTCTTT.

This clonotype has a count of ten or more. V usage is TRBV27 and J usage is TRBJ1-5; D is unresolved. The CDR3 is made up of 12 amino acids. V was clipped by 5 bases and J by 8 bases, with 10 bases between them. From germline, CDR1 is MNHEY and CDR2 SMNVEV (reference sequence). CDR3 sequence reads: CASSVLVEPQHF. For the CDR3, the DNA is TGTGCCAGCAGTGTTCTTGTGGAGCCCCAGCATTTT.

This clonotype was seen ten or more times. The chain joins TRBV7-3 to TRBJ1-1; unclear D gene. Germline CDR1 reads SGHTA; CDR2 reads FQGTGA. The CDR3 consists of 14 residues. The V and J ends lost 1 base and 0 bases respectively, with 6 bases between them. CDR3 coding DNA: TGTGCCAGCAGCTTAATACCGGTGAACACTGAAGCTTTCTTT. It codes for CASSLIPVNTEAFF. Full variable domain (remainder filled in from reference TRBV7-3 and TRBJ1-1): GAGVSQTPSNKVTEKGKYVELRCDPISGHTALYWYRQSLGQGPEFLIYFQGTGAADDSGLPNDRFFAVRPEGSVSTLKIQRTERGDSAVYLCASSLIPVNTEAFFGQGTRLTVV.

This clonotype occurred once. The CDR3 loop reads CASSYRGSAYEQYF. CDR3 in DNA: TGTGCCAGCAGTTACAGGGGCAGCGCGTACGAGCAGTACTTC. The V call is TRBV6-5, the J call TRBJ2-7; tentative D call: TRBD1 (5 bases). This CDR3 has 14 residues. V lost 2 bases, J lost 4 bases, and 12 bases lay in between. CDR1 and CDR2 (germline): MNHEY, SVGAGI.

This clonotype was counted at least ten times. This chain links TRBV5-6 with TRBJ2-7, with 7 positions matching TRBD1. This CDR3 region has 12 residues. The V segment lost 1 base and the J segment 11 bases; nucleotides outside the gene matches: 6. CDR1 and CDR2 (germline): SGHDT, YYEEEE. CDR3 DNA: TGTGCCAGCAGCTTGACCGACAGGGATAAGTACTTC. It specifies CASSLTDRDKYF.

This clonotype was detected ten times or more. This chain uses TRBV11-2 with TRBJ2-7, with D possibly matching TRBD2 (6 bases). Per germline, CDR1 SGHAT and CDR2 FQNNGV. This CDR3 is 13 amino acids long. V was cut by 3 bases and J by 4 bases, with 10 bases left in between. In nucleotides, the CDR3 is TGTGCCAGCAGCTTTTCTGGGAGGTACGAGCAGTACTTC. Translating gives CASSFSGRYEQYF.

The chain has TRBV27 and TRBJ1-1; D is possibly TRBD1 (5 bases). Germline V gives CDR1 MNHEY, CDR2 SMNVEV (reference sequence). This CDR3 has 14 amino acids. Deletions cut 2 bases from V and 2 bases from J, with 9 bases between. For the CDR3, the DNA is TGTGCCAGCAGTTTAAAACAGGTAAACACTGAAGCTTTCTTT. This translates into CASSLKQVNTEAFF.

Remarks on this clonotype: Germline and junction disagree at one end, which may indicate a read error. The rearrangement uses TRBV15 and TRBJ1-6, with 8 bases identical to TRBD1. CDR1 LNHNV and CDR2 YYDKDF come from the germline V gene (reference sequence). The CDR3 consists of 15 residues. CDR3 amino acids: CATSRPQGANSPPHF. CDR3 bases: TGTGCCACCAGCAGACCCCAGGGGGCGAATTCACCCCCCCACTTT.

This clonotype was seen more than once but under ten times. This chain uses TRBV2 with TRBJ2-7; the D is unclear. The germline gives CDR1 SNHLY, CDR2 FYNNEI. There are 11 residues in the CDR3. V lost 7 bases and J 10 bases, leaving 14 bases between the germline ends. The CDR3 coding sequence is TGTGCCAGCATCCCAGCCTTCGATCAGTACTTC. Its translation is CASIPAFDQYF.

This clonotype was seen repeatedly, ten times or more. The J gene is TRBJ2-7, the V gene TRBV28; D might be TRBD1 (7 bases). This CDR3 has 13 residues. Germline values: CDR1 MDHEN, CDR2 SYDVKM. The germline V and J ends were trimmed by 10 bases and 1 base, with 14 bases remaining between them. The CDR3 spells CATGGTASYEQYF. For the CDR3, the DNA is TGTGCCACCGGAGGGACAGCATCCTACGAGCAGTACTTC.

Many counts were recorded for this clonotype. The rearrangement uses TRBV20-1 and TRBJ2-7, with 11 bases aligning to TRBD1. V dropped 0 bases and J dropped 6; count of bases not matched to a gene: 4. This CDR3 has 14 residues. Germline CDR1 is DFQATT and CDR2 is SNEGSKA (reference sequence). The CDR3 loop reads CSARDGTGGREQYF. CDR3 DNA sequence: TGCAGTGCTAGAGATGGGACAGGGGGACGCGAGCAGTACTTC.

This clonotype was observed many times. The chain couples TRBV2 to TRBJ2-2; no clear D gene. The germline gives CDR1 SNHLY, CDR2 FYNNEI. This CDR3 comprises 12 residues. Trimming cost V 5 bases and J 6 bases, with 7 bases left between them. The CDR3 loop reads CASSYPPGELFF. The CDR3 coding sequence is TGTGCCAGCAGTTACCCCCCCGGGGAGCTGTTTTTT.

This clonotype was recorded at least ten times. The chain joins TRBV9 to TRBJ2-2; possibly TRBD1 or TRBD2 for D (6 bases each). The V gene's germline CDR1 is SGDLS and CDR2 YYNGEE. The CDR3 has 19 residues. Trimming removed 4 bases at V and 2 bases at J, with 24 bases between. The CDR3: CASSLKGGVPNYNTGELFF. For the CDR3, the DNA is TGTGCCAGCAGCCTCAAGGGGGGAGTCCCGAATTATAACACCGGGGAGCTGTTTTTT.

This clonotype has a count of ten or more. The chain uses TRBV6-1 and TRBJ1-1, with D hard to call. CDR1 and CDR2 from the germline V gene are MNHNS and SASEGT. The CDR3 runs to 15 residues. Trimming removed 10 bases at V and 2 bases at J, with 20 bases between. The CDR3 DNA sequence: TGTGCCACCAAGCCCTGGGAGACCTTAAACACTGAAGCTTTCTTT. It is translated as CATKPWETLNTEAFF.

This clonotype has ten or more counts. CDR3 protein: CASSLASQPQHF. DNA of the CDR3: TGTGCCAGCAGTCTAGCAAGTCAGCCCCAGCATTTT. The rearrangement links TRBV28 to TRBJ1-5; D remains unclear. CDR1 and CDR2 from the germline V gene are MDHEN and SYDVKM. The CDR3 runs 12 residues. The ends were cut back, 5 bases at V and 6 bases at J, with 8 bases in the middle.

J is TRBJ2-2 and V is TRBV10-2; D not certain. This CDR3 has 12 residues. Germline CDR1 WSHSY, CDR2 SAAADI. V was shortened by 9 bases and J by 6 bases, with 11 bases between the two germline ends. CDR3 loop: CASADSAGELFF. For the CDR3, the DNA is TGCGCCAGTGCTGACTCAGCCGGGGAGCTGTTTTTT.

This clonotype turned up a few times. The gene calls are TRBV2 and TRBJ2-7; possibly TRBD1 or TRBD2 for D (5 bases each). Germline V gene sequence: CDR1 SNHLY, CDR2 FYNNEI. This CDR3 spans 17 amino acids. Trimming cost V 4 bases and J 6 bases, with 25 bases left between them. CDR3 nucleotides: TGTGCCAGCAGTGCGTCCGGGACCTCCCTTCTAGCCCTCGAGCAGTACTTC. Residues: CASSASGTSLLALEQYF.

This clonotype was seen repeatedly, ten times or more. The gene calls are TRBV6-5 and TRBJ1-2; unclear D gene. Between the trimmed V and J ends, which lost 5 bases and 4 bases, there was a span of 11 bases. Germline lookup yields CDR1 MNHEY and CDR2 SVGAGI. This CDR3 is built from 13 residues. CDR3 nucleotide sequence: TGTGCCAGCAGTCTTACCGAGTTCTATGGCTACACCTTC. Protein sequence: CASSLTEFYGYTF.